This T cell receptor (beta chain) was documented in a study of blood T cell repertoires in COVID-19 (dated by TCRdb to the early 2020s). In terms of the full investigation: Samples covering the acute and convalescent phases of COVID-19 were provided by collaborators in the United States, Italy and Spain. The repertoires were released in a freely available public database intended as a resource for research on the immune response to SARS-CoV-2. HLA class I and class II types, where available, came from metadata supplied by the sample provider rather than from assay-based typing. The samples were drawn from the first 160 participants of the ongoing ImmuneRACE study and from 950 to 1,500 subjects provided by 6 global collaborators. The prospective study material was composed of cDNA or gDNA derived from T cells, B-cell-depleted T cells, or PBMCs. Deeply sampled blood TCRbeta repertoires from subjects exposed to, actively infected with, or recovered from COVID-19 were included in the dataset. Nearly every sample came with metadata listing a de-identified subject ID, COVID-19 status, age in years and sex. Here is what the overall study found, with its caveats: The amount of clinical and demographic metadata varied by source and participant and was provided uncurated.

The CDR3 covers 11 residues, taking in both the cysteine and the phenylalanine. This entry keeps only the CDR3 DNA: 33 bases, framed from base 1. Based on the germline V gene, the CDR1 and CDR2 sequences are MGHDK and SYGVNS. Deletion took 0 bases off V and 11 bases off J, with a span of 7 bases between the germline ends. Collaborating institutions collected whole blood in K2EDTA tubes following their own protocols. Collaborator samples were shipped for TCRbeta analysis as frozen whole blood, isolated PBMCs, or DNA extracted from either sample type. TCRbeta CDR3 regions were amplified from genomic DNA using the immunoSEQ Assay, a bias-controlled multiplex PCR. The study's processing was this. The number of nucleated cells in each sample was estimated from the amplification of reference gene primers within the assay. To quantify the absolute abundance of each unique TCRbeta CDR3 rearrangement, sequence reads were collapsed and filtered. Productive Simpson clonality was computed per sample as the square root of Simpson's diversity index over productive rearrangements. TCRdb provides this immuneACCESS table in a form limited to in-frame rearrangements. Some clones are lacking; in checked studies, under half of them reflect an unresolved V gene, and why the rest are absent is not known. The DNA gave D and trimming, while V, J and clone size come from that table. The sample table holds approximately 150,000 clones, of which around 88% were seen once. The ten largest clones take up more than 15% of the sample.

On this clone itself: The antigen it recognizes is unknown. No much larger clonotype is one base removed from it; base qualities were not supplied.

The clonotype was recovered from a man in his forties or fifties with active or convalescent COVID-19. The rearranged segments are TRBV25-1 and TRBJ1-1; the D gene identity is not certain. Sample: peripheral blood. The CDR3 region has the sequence CASSEYLRAFF. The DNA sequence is TGTGCCAGCAGTGAATATTTGAGGGCTTTCTTT.